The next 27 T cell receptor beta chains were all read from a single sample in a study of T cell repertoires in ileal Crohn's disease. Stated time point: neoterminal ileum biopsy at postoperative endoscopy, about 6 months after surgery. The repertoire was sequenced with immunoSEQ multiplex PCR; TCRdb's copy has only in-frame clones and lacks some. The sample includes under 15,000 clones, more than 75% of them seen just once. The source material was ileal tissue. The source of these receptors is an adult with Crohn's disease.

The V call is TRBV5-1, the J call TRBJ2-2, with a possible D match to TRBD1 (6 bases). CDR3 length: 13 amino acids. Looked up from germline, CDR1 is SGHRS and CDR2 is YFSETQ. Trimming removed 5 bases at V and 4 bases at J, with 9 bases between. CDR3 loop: CASRTGSTGELFF. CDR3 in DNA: TGCGCCAGCAGAACAGGGAGCACCGGGGAGCTGTTTTTT.

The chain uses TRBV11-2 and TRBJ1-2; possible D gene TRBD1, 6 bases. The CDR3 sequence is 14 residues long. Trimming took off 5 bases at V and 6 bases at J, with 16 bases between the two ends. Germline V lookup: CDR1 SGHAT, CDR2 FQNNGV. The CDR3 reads CASSHPTGRDGYTF. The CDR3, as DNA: TGTGCCAGCAGCCACCCAACAGGGAGGGATGGCTACACCTTC. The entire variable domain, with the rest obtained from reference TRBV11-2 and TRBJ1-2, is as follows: EAGVAQSPRYKIIEKRQSVAFWCNPISGHATLYWYQQILGQGPKLLIQFQNNGVVDDSQLPKDRFSAERLKGVDSTLKIQPAKLEDSAVYLCASSHPTGRDGYTFGSGTRLTVV.

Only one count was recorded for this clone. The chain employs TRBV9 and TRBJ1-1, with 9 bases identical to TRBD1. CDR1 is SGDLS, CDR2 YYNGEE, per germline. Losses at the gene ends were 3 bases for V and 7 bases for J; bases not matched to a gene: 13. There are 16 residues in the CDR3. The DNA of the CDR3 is TGTGCCAGCAGCGGACCGGGACAGGGTACCCCTTTTGAAGCTTTCTTT. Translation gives CASSGPGQGTPFEAFF.

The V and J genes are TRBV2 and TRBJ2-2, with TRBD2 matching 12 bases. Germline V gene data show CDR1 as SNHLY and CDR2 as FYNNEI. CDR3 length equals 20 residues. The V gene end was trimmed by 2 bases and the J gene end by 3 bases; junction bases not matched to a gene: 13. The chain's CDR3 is CASSEPLAGGPSSYTGELFF. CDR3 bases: TGTGCCAGCAGTGAACCCCTAGCGGGAGGGCCCTCCAGCTACACCGGGGAGCTGTTTTTT.

CDR3 nucleotide sequence: TGTGCCAGCAGCTTAGCAGGAAATAATTCACCCCTCCACTTT. It yields the protein CASSLAGNNSPLHF. V gene TRBV11-3 combines with J gene TRBJ1-6; D call uncertain. This CDR3 comprises 14 residues. Trimming pared 1 base from V and 5 bases from J, leaving 6 bases between. Germline loops: CDR1 SGHNT, CDR2 YENEEA.

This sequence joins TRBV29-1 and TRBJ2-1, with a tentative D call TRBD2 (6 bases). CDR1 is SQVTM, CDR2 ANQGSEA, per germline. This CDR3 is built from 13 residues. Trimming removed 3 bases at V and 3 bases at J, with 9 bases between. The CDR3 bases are TGCAGCGTTGATTGGGGGGACTACAATGAGCAGTTCTTC. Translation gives CSVDWGDYNEQFF.

CDR3 bases: TGTGCCAGCAGCGGACAGGAACAAGAGACCCAGTACTTC. Protein product: CASSGQEQETQYF. The chain combines TRBV7-2 with TRBJ2-5; 7 positions match TRBD1. Losses at the gene ends were 5 bases for V and 2 bases for J; bases not matched to a gene: 2. The CDR3 is 13 residues long. Germline CDR1 reads SGHTA; CDR2 reads FQGNSA.

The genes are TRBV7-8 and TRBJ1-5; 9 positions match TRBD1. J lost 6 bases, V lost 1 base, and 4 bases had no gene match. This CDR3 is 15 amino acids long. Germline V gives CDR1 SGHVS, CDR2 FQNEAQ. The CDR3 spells CASSLGTGVLQPQHF. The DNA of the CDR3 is TGTGCCAGCAGCTTAGGGACAGGGGTTCTTCAGCCCCAGCATTTT.

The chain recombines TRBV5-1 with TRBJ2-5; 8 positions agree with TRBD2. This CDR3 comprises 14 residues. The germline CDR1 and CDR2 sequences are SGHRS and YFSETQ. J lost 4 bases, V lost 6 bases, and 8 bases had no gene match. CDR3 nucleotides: TGCGCCAGCACCCGGGCGGGGGGAGGAGAGACCCAGTACTTC. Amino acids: CASTRAGGGETQYF.

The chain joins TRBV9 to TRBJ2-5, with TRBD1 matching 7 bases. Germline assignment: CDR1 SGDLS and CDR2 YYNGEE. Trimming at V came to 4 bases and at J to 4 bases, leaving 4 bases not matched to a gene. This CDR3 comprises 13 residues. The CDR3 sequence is CASSSGGPETQYF. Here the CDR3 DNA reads TGTGCCAGCAGCTCAGGGGGACCAGAGACCCAGTACTTC.

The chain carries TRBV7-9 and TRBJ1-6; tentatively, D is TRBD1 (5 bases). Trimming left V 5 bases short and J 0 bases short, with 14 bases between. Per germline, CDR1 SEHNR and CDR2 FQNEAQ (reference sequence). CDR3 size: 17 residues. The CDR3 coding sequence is TGTGCCAGCAGCCTGCGGGACTCTAGCTCCTATAATTCACCCCTCCACTTT. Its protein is CASSLRDSSSYNSPLHF.

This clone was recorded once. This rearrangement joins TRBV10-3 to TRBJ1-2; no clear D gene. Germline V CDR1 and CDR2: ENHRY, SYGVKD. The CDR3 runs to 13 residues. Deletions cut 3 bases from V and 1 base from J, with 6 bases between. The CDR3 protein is CAISDQVNYGYTF. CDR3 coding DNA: TGTGCCATCAGTGATCAGGTTAACTATGGCTACACCTTC.

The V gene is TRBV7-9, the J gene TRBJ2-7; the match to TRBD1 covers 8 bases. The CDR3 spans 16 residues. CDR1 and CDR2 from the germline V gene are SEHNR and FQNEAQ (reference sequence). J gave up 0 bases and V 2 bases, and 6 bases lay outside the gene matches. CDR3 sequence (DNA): TGTGCCAGCAGCTTAAGTCCGGGACAGGTCTCCTACGAGCAGTACTTC. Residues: CASSLSPGQVSYEQYF. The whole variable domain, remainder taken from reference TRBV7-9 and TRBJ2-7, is DTGVSQNPRHKITKRGQNVTFRCDPISEHNRLYWYRQTLGQGPEFLTYFQNEAQLEKSRLLSDRFSAERPKGSFSTLEIQRTEQGDSAMYLCASSLSPGQVSYEQYFGPGTRLTVT.

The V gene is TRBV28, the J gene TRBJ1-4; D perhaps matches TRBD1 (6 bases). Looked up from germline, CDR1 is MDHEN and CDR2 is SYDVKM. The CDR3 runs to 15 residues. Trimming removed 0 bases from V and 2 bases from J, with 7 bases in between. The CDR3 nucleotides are TGTGCCAGCAGTTTATGGGGGGCCACTAATGAAAAACTGTTTTTT. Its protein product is CASSLWGATNEKLFF.

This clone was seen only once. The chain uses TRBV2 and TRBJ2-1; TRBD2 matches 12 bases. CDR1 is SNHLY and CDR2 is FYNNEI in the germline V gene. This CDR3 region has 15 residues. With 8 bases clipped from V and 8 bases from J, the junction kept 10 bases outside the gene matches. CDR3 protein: CASGLAGGPVDEQFF. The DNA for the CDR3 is TGTGCCAGCGGGCTAGCGGGGGGGCCGGTAGATGAGCAGTTCTTC.

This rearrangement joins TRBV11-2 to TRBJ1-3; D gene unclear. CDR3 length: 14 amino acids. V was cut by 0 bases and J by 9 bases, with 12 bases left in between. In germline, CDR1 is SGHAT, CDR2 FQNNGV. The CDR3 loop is CASSLDIRDTTIYF. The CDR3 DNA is TGTGCCAGCAGCTTAGATATACGAGACACCACCATATATTTT.

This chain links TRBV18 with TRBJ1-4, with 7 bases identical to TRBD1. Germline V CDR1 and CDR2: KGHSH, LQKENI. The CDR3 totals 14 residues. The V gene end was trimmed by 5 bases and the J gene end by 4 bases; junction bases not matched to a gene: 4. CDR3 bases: TGTGCCAGCTCATCACAGGGGTATAATGAAAAACTGTTTTTT. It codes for CASSSQGYNEKLFF. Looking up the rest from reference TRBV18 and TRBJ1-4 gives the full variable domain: NAGVMQNPRHLVRRRGQEARLRCSPMKGHSHVYWYRQLPEEGLKFMVYLQKENIIDESGMPKERFSAEFPKEGPSILRIQQVVRGDSAAYFCASSSQGYNEKLFFGSGTQLSVL.

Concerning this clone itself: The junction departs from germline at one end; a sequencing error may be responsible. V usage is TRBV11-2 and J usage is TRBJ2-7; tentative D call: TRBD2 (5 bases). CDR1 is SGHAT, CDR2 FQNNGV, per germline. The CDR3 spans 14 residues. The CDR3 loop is CASSFGGQTYGQYF. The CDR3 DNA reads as TGTGCCAGCAGCTTCGGCGGGCAGACCTACGGGCAGTACTTC.

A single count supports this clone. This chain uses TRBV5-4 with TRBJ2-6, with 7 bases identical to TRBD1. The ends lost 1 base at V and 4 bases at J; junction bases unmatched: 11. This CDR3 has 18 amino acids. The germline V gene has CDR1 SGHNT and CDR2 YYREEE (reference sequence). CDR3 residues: CASSLSQRQGYGANVLTF. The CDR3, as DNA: TGTGCCAGCAGCTTGTCCCAGAGACAGGGATACGGGGCCAACGTCCTGACTTTC.

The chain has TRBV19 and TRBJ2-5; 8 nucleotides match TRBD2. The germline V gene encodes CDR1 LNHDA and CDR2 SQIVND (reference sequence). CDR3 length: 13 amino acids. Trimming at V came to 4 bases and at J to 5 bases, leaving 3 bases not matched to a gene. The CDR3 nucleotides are TGTGCCAGTAGTAGGACTAGCTCCGAGACCCAGTACTTC. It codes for CASSRTSSETQYF.

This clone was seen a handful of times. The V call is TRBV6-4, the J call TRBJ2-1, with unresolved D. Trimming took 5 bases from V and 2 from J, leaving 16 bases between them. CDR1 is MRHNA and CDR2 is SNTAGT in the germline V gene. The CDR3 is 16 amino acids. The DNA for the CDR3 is TGTGCCAGCAGTAGTGACTCAATATCACCCTACAATGAGCAGTTCTTC. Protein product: CASSSDSISPYNEQFF.

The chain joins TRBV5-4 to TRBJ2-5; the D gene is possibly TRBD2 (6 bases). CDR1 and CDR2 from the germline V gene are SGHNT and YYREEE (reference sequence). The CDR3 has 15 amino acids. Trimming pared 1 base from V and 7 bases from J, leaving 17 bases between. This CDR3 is CASSLSGVIGGTQYF. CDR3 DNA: TGTGCCAGCAGCTTGTCGGGAGTTATTGGGGGGACCCAGTACTTC. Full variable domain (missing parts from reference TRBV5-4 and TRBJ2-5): ETGVTQSPTHLIKTRGQQVTLRCSSQSGHNTVSWYQQALGQGPQFIFQYYREEENGRGNFPPRFSGLQFPNYSSELNVNALELDDSALYLCASSLSGVIGGTQYFGPGTRLLVL.

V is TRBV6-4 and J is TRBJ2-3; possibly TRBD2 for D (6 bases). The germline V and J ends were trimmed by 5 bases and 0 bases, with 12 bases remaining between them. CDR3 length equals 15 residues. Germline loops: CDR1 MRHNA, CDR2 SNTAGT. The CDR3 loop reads CASSQTSGSTDTQYF. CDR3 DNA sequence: TGTGCCAGCAGTCAAACCAGCGGGAGCACAGATACGCAGTATTTT.

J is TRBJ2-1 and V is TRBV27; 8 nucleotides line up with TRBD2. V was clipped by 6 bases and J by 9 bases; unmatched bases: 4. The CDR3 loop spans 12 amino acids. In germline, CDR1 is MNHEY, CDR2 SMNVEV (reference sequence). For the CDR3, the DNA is TGTGCCAGCAGCCCTACTAGCGGTGAGCAGTTCTTC. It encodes CASSPTSGEQFF.

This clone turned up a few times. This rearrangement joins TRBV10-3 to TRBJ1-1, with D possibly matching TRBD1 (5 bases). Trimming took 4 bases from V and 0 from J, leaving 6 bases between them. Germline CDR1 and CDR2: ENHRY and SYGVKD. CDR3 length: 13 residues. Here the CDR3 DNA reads TGTGCCATCAGTGTCAGGGTGAACACTGAAGCTTTCTTT. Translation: CAISVRVNTEAFF.

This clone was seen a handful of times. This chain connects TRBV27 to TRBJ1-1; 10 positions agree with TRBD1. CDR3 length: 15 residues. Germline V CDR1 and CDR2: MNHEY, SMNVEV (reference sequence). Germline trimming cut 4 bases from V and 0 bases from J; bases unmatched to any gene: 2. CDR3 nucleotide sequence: TGTGCCAGCAGTTGGACAGGGGGAATGAACACTGAAGCTTTCTTT. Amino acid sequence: CASSWTGGMNTEAFF.

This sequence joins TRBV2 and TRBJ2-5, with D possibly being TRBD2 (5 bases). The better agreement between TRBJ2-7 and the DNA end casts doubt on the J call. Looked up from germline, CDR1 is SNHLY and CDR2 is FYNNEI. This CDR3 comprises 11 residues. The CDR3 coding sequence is TGTGCCAGCAGGCGGGCCTACGAGCAGTACTTC. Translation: CASRRAYEQYF.